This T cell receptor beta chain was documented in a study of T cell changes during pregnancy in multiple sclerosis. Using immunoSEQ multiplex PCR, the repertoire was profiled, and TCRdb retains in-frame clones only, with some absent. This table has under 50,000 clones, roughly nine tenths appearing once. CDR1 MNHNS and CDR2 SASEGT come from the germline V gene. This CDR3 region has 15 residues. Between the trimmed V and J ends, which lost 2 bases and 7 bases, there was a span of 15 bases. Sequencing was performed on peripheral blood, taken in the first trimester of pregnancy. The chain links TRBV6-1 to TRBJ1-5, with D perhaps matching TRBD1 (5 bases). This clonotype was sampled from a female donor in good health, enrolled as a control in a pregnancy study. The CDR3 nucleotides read TGTGCCAGCAGTGAACTTGGCGCAGGGCGGCAGCCCCAGCATTTT. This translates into CASSELGAGRQPQHF.